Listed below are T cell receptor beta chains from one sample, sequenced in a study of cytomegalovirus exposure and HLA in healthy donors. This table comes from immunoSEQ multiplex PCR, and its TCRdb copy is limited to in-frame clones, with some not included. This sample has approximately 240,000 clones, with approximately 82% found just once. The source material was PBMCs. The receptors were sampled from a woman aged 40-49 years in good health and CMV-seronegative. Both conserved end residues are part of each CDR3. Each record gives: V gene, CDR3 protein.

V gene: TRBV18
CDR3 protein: CASSYGQGYTGELFF

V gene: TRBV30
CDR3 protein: CAWSADRGDEKLFF

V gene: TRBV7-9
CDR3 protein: CASSSRGQGEHTGELFF

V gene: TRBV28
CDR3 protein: CASSWDSLNEKLFF

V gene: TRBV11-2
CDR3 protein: CASSLWEGEGEKLFF

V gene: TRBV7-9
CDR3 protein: CASSAGVYF

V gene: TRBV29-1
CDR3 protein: CSVDAATGPYGYTF

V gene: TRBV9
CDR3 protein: CASSVGTGNEKLFF

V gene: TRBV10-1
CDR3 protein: CASSESVGRANQTHQETQYF

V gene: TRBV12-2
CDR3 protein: CASRLVSVVRAIDEQFF

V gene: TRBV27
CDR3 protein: CASSLSGGFEAFF

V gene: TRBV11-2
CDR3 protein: CASSLNRGGNTIYF

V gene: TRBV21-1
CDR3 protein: CASSKTNWGDSRDQPQHF